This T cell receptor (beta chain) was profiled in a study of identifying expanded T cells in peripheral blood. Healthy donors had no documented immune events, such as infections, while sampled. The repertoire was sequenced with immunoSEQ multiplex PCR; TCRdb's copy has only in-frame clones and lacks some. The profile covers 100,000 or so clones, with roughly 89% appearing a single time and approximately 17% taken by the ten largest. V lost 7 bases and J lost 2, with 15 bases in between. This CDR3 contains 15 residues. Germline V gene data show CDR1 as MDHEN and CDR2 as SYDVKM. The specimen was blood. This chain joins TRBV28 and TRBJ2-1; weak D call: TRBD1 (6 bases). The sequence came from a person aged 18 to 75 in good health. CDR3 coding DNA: TGTGCCAGCATAAGAGGGGGTGGCGCCTACAATGAGCAGTTCTTC. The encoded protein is CASIRGGGAYNEQFF.